This T cell receptor beta chain is from a study of blood T cell repertoires in COVID-19. At the level of the study: PBMCs, B-cell-depleted T cells, or T cells provided the cDNA or gDNA that made up the material.

V lost 8 bases, J lost 0 bases, and 11 bases lay in between. The CDR3 is 14 amino acids. In germline, CDR1 is ENHRY, CDR2 SYGVKD. Profiled with immunoSEQ multiplex PCR; TCRdb holds only in-frame clones, not every one. The sample yields tens of thousands of clones, 81% seen once. The chain has TRBV10-3 and TRBJ1-3; D is perhaps TRBD1 (6 bases). The receptor was isolated from a man at least 80 years old with acute or convalescent COVID-19. Source material: peripheral blood. The CDR3 coding sequence is TGTGCCATCGGAGAGACAGGCTCTGGAAACACCATATATTTT. Translating it yields CAIGETGSGNTIYF.